This TCR beta chain is from a study of blood T cell repertoires in COVID-19. The overall study: Samples representing acute and convalescent COVID-19 were sourced from the United States, Italy and Spain. The analysed material was cDNA or gDNA that came from T cells, B-cell-depleted T cells, or PBMCs.

CDR1 and CDR2 (germline): SGHNT, YYREEE (reference sequence). The V end lost 1 base, the J end lost 4 bases, and 10 bases lay between the germline ends. The CDR3 runs 14 residues. Original processing notes: It was from reference gene primer amplification that nucleated cell counts were estimated. Sequencing was performed with immunoSEQ multiplex PCR; in TCRdb, only in-frame clones are kept and a portion is missing. D and trimming come from the DNA, and the V and J calls and clone size come from that table. Altogether 200,000 or so clones are present, roughly 84% being singletons, with the ten largest covering 15% to 20%. Seattle patients were enrolled during active infection and followed longitudinally.

The TCR originated in a person aged 70 to 79 with COVID-19, enrolled during active disease. Sequenced: peripheral blood. This chain joins TRBV5-4 and TRBJ2-3; possibly TRBD2 for D (5 bases). CDR3 bases: TGTGCCAGCAGCTTGCGGAGGATGGCAGATACGCAGTATTTT. Its protein product is CASSLRRMADTQYF.